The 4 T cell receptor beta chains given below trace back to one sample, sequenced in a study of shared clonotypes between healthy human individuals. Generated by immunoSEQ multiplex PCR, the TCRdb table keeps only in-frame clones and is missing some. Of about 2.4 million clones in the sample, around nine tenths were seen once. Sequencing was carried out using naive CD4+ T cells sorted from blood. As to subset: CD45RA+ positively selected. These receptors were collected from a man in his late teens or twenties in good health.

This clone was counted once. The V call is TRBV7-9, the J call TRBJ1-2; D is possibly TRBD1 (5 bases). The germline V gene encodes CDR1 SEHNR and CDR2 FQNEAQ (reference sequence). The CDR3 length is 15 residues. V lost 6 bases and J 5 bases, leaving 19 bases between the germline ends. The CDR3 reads CASRRDSLGGYGYTF. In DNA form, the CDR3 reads TGTGCCAGCAGAAGGGACTCCTTGGGGGGATATGGCTACACCTTC.

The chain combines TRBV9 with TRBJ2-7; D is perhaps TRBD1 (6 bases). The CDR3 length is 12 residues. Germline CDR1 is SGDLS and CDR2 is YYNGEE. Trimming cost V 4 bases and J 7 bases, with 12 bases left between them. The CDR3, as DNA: TGTGCCAGCAGCTTCAGGGGTGAAGAGCAGTACTTC. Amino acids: CASSFRGEEQYF. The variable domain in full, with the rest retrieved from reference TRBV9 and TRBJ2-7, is DSGVTQTPKHLITATGQRVTLRCSPRSGDLSVYWYQQSLDQGLQFLIQYYNGEERAKGNILERFSAQQFPDLHSELNLSSLELGDSALYFCASSFRGEEQYFGPGTRLTVT.

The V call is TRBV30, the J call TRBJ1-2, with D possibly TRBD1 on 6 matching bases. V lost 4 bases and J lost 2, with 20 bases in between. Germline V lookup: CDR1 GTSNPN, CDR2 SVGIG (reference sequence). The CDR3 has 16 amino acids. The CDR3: CAWNSPPGHGNYGYTF. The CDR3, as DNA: TGTGCCTGGAACTCCCCCCCGGGACACGGAAACTATGGCTACACCTTC.

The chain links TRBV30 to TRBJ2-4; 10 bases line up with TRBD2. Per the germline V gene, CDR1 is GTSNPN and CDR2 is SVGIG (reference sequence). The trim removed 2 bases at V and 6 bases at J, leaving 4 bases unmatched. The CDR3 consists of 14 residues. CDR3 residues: CAWSPLAGVNIQYF. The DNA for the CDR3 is TGTGCCTGGAGTCCTCTAGCGGGGGTAAACATTCAGTACTTC.